A selection of T cell receptor beta chains follows, all from one sample in a study of blood T cell repertoires in COVID-19. Only in-frame clones appear in the TCRdb table, and some are missing; sequencing was by immunoSEQ multiplex PCR. The data hold roughly 320,000 clones, with 75% to 85% observed a single time. Sequenced input: peripheral blood. Receptors originate from a human donor in a cohort sampled during active COVID-19. CDR3s include the opening cysteine and the closing phenylalanine or tryptophan. The D gene is left open where the match is weak. Clone size is given for some rows only: seen once, a few or many times, or a class if the clone is expanded.

V,size,D,J,CDR3,DNA
TRBV5-1,.,TRBD1,TRBJ1-6,CASSSGTENSPLHF,TGCGCCAGCAGCTCCGGGACAGAGAATTCACCCCTCCACTTT
TRBV6-5,.,TRBD2,TRBJ2-1,CASNGLAGPNEQFF,TGTGCCAGCAACGGACTAGCGGGGCCGAATGAGCAGTTCTTC
TRBV7-9,.,TRBD2,TRBJ2-3,CASSKLAGGPDTQYF,TGTGCCAGCAGCAAACTAGCGGGGGGCCCAGATACGCAGTATTTT
TRBV7-9,.,TRBD2,TRBJ2-3,CASSSPASGRTDTQYF,TGTGCCAGCAGCTCACCGGCTAGCGGACGCACAGATACGCAGTATTTT
TRBV13,.,TRBD2,TRBJ2-5,CASSLGLAGGLKTQYF,TGTGCCAGCAGCTTAGGCCTAGCGGGGGGGTTGAAGACCCAGTACTTC
TRBV5-4,once,.,TRBJ1-1,CASISRSGLVTEAFF,TGTGCCAGCATTTCCCGTTCGGGTTTGGTCACTGAAGCTTTCTTT
TRBV12-3/TRBV12-4,.,.,TRBJ1-5,CASSRDARQPQHF,TGTGCCAGCAGCCGGGATGCGAGACAGCCCCAGCATTTT
TRBV7-9,.,TRBD1,TRBJ1-5,CASSPSDRVQPQHF,TGTGCCAGCAGCCCATCGGACAGGGTTCAGCCCCAGCATTTT
TRBV19,.,.,TRBJ2-3,CASSIHLAPERSTDTQYF,TGTGCCAGTAGTATCCACCTAGCTCCTGAACGTAGCACAGATACGCAGTATTTT
TRBV30,.,.,TRBJ1-2,CAWSVGDSGYTF,TGTGCCTGGAGTGTCGGTGACTCTGGCTACACCTTC
TRBV7-9,.,.,TRBJ1-2,CASTGNYGYTF,TGTGCCAGCACTGGCAACTATGGCTACACCTTC
TRBV6-5,.,TRBD1,TRBJ2-7,CASSLTGTGTYEQYF,TGTGCCAGCAGTCTCACCGGGACAGGGACCTACGAGCAGTACTTC
TRBV12-3/TRBV12-4,.,.,TRBJ1-1,CASSSGGLAEAFF,TGTGCCAGCAGTTCCGGGGGGCTGGCTGAAGCTTTCTTT
TRBV13,.,.,TRBJ1-2,CASSFGRGVTYGYTF,TGTGCCAGCAGCTTCGGGAGGGGCGTGACCTATGGCTACACCTTC
TRBV19,.,.,TRBJ1-2,CATNDGGGGIYGYTF,TGTGCCACAAATGACGGCGGGGGCGGAATTTATGGCTACACCTTC
TRBV18,.,TRBD2,TRBJ2-1,CASSPPGLAGGNEQFF,TGTGCCAGCTCACCCCCTGGACTAGCGGGAGGCAATGAGCAGTTCTTC
TRBV2,.,.,TRBJ1-3,CASYGNTIYF,TGTGCCAGCTACGGGAACACCATATATTTT
TRBV4-2,.,.,TRBJ1-1,CASSQTSYNTEAFF,TGTGCCAGCAGCCAGACTAGCTATAACACTGAAGCTTTCTTT
TRBV9,once,.,TRBJ1-3,CASSVSGVGPGNTIYF,TGTGCCAGCAGCGTTAGCGGGGTGGGTCCAGGAAACACCATATATTTT
TRBV24-1,.,TRBD2,TRBJ2-1,CATSDFEGRGGVSSYNEQFF,TGTGCCACCAGTGATTTCGAAGGGCGGGGGGGCGTTAGCTCCTACAATGAGCAGTTCTTC
TRBV30,.,.,TRBJ1-1,CAWSAGLTEAFF,TGTGCCTGGAGTGCAGGCCTCACTGAAGCTTTCTTT
TRBV5-1,.,TRBD1,TRBJ2-1,CASSPGQGASYNEQFF,TGCGCCAGCAGCCCCGGACAGGGGGCCTCCTACAATGAGCAGTTCTTC
TRBV21-1,.,.,TRBJ1-1,CASSNPLNTEAFF,TGTGCCAGCAGCAATCCCCTAAACACTGAAGCTTTCTTT
TRBV12-5,many,TRBD2,TRBJ2-3,CASGKGGGRTDTQYF,TGTGCTAGTGGCAAGGGCGGGGGTCGCACAGATACGCAGTATTTT
TRBV7-8,.,TRBD2,TRBJ2-3,CASSLALTSGGAIDTQYF,TGTGCCAGCAGCTTAGCATTGACTAGCGGGGGGGCGATAGATACGCAGTATTTT
TRBV10-1,.,.,TRBJ1-5,CASSYTPRTEGWPPQHF,TGCGCCAGCAGTTACACCCCACGGACAGAAGGGTGGCCGCCCCAGCATTTT
TRBV7-6,.,TRBD2,TRBJ2-1,CASSLEIAGNYNEQFF,TGTGCCAGCAGCTTAGAGATAGCGGGGAACTACAATGAGCAGTTCTTC
TRBV6-5,.,.,TRBJ2-7,CASSYSREQYF,TGTGCCAGCAGTTACTCGAGGGAGCAGTACTTC
TRBV27,.,.,TRBJ2-7,CASREFQGSYEQYF,TGTGCCAGCAGAGAATTCCAGGGTTCCTACGAGCAGTACTTC
TRBV7-3,.,.,TRBJ2-3,CASSSRQGLNTQYF,TGTGCCAGCAGCTCCCGGCAGGGATTAAATACGCAGTATTTT
TRBV6-5,few,.,TRBJ1-6,CASSYLQGYNSPLHF,TGTGCCAGCAGTTACCTACAGGGCTATAATTCACCCCTCCACTTT
TRBV7-9,.,.,TRBJ1-2,CASSLARQSIYTF,TGTGCCAGCAGCTTAGCGCGGCAGTCAATCTACACCTTC
TRBV12-5,.,.,TRBJ1-2,CASGLVHPPYTF,TGTGCTAGTGGTTTGGTACACCCTCCCTACACCTTC
TRBV24-1,once,.,TRBJ1-6,CATSDLPNSPLHF,TGTGCCACCAGTGATTTGCCGAATTCACCCCTCCACTTT
TRBV18,.,.,TRBJ1-5,CASSPNSNSNQPQHF,TGTGCCAGCTCACCAAACAGCAATAGCAATCAGCCCCAGCATTTT
TRBV9,.,TRBD2,TRBJ2-3,CASSVGGLAGAIYTTDTQYF,TGTGCCAGCAGCGTAGGGGGACTAGCGGGGGCCATATACACCACAGATACGCAGTATTTT
TRBV5-4,.,TRBD2,TRBJ2-3,CASSLVGGGTDTQYF,TGTGCCAGCAGCTTGGTTGGCGGGGGAACAGATACGCAGTATTTT
TRBV15,.,TRBD1,TRBJ2-7,CATSTPQGAFYEQYF,TGTGCCACCAGCACCCCCCAGGGGGCTTTCTACGAGCAGTACTTC
TRBV12-5,.,TRBD1,TRBJ2-3,CASGPGTVSSLGDTQYF,TGTGCTAGTGGTCCCGGGACAGTGTCCTCCCTGGGAGATACGCAGTATTTT
TRBV5-1,.,TRBD2,TRBJ2-1,CASSLAGTSGELVLYNEQFF,TGCGCCAGCAGCTTGGCCGGGACTAGCGGGGAATTAGTTCTCTACAATGAGCAGTTCTTC
TRBV9,.,.,TRBJ2-3,CASSPSGGTDTQYF,TGTGCCAGCAGCCCCTCGGGGGGCACAGATACGCAGTATTTT
TRBV6-5,once,TRBD1,TRBJ2-5,CASSYRTGRETQYF,TGTGCCAGCAGTTACCGGACAGGGCGGGAGACCCAGTACTTC
TRBV10-3,.,TRBD1,TRBJ1-1,CAISDTPPLGQVNTEAFF,TGTGCCATCAGCGACACCCCACCTTTGGGACAGGTGAACACTGAAGCTTTCTTT
TRBV3-1/TRBV3-2,.,.,TRBJ2-7,CASSQSYYEQYF,TGTGCCAGCAGCCAATCCTACTACGAGCAGTACTTC
TRBV5-1,.,TRBD2,TRBJ2-3,CASVPGTSSADTQYF,TGCGCCAGCGTCCCGGGGACTAGCTCCGCAGATACGCAGTATTTT
TRBV6-5,.,.,TRBJ1-1,CASSSNTQNTEAFF,TGTGCCAGCAGTTCCAACACCCAGAACACTGAAGCTTTCTTT
TRBV30,.,TRBD1,TRBJ2-7,CAWSVSRGRVGSYEQYF,TGTGCCTGGAGTGTCTCCAGGGGGCGGGTAGGTTCCTACGAGCAGTACTTC
TRBV9,.,.,TRBJ1-1,CASSVGGATEAFF,TGTGCCAGCAGCGTAGGGGGAGCCACTGAAGCTTTCTTT
TRBV6-4,.,TRBD2,TRBJ2-1,CASSAGLAGGPSEQFF,TGTGCCAGCAGTGCAGGACTAGCGGGGGGGCCCAGTGAGCAGTTCTTC
TRBV6-9,.,TRBD1,TRBJ1-2,CASSYTRTGGQGYTF,TGTGCCAGCAGTTACACCAGGACAGGTGGGCAAGGCTACACCTTC
TRBV30,.,.,TRBJ2-1,CAWSVRGAGYNEQFF,TGTGCCTGGAGTGTACGAGGGGCGGGATACAATGAGCAGTTCTTC
TRBV10-3,.,TRBD1,TRBJ1-1,CAIKPMAGQGSEAFF,TGTGCCATCAAACCCATGGCAGGACAGGGGTCTGAAGCTTTCTTT
TRBV7-3,once,.,TRBJ1-4,CASSLHGTTNEKLFF,TGTGCCAGCAGCTTACACGGGACAACTAATGAAAAACTGTTTTTT
TRBV27,.,.,TRBJ1-2,CASWGRDYGYTF,TGTGCATCTTGGGGGCGCGACTATGGCTACACCTTC
TRBV3-1/TRBV3-2,once,.,TRBJ2-3,CASSQASGTDTQYF,TGTGCCAGCAGCCAAGCTAGCGGCACAGATACGCAGTATTTT
TRBV3-1/TRBV3-2,.,TRBD2,TRBJ2-3,CASSRMPAGNTDTQYF,TGTGCCAGCAGCCGAATGCCAGCGGGGAACACAGATACGCAGTATTTT
TRBV30,.,TRBD1,TRBJ1-1,CACDRGQFTEAFF,TGTGCCTGCGACAGGGGACAATTCACTGAAGCTTTCTTT
TRBV7-9,.,.,TRBJ1-5,CASSPLDQPQHF,TGTGCCAGCAGCCCCCTTGATCAGCCCCAGCATTTT